One T cell receptor beta chain is described in this entry. The antigen it recognizes is unknown. Base qualities are not provided; no much larger clone lies one nucleotide away. Libraries came from the immunoSEQ multiplex PCR assay. For the original study's pipeline: Richness and clonality were used to summarize the repertoires, and clones that significantly expanded or contracted between pre- and post-therapy samples were identified. TCRdb took this table from immuneACCESS and kept in-frame rearrangements with V and J called. Such tables lack part of the clones; where checked against another copy, unresolved V genes explain under half of the gap, and the rest is unexplained. The DNA gave D and trimming, while V, J and clone size come from that table. The sample data list over 45,000 clones, and around nine tenths of these were observed just once. The top ten constitute around 3.8% of the sample. This sample was included in a study of neoadjuvant nivolumab and ipilimumab in lung cancer (TCRdb year 2020). A note on the overall study: Nivolumab was administered intravenously at 3 mg/kg on days 1, 15 and 29, and in the combination arm ipilimumab 1 mg/kg was added on day 1 only. TCR repertoires were compared between pretherapy (baseline) peripheral blood and tumors resected at surgery after neoadjuvant immune checkpoint blockade. The major pathologic response (MPR) rate in the intention-to-treat population in each study arm was designated as the primary trial endpoint. The trial treated approximately 42 patients with operable NSCLC: about 23 were randomized to nivolumab monotherapy and 21 to nivolumab plus ipilimumab. Seven patients had matched pretherapy and resected tumor pairs analyzed, with four treated with nivolumab and three with nivolumab plus ipilimumab. Study-level results and caveats: From pretherapy to surgery, increases in tumor T-cell richness and clonality were observed in three of three dual-therapy tumors but in only two of four nivolumab-treated tumors. There was no significant correlation between TCR clonality and pathologic tumor regression, and just a single major-pathologic-response sample was available for the clonality-regression analysis. A small number of samples was subjected to TCR sequencing. TCR richness and clonality were greater in resected tumors than in tumor-adjacent uninvolved lung, and increases were seen in more dual-therapy-treated tumors. A positive correlation was observed between pretherapy blood TCR richness and richness in tumors resected after neoadjuvant therapy (Spearman R = 0.82).

The time point tag for this specimen amounts to: pretherapy, before neoadjuvant immune checkpoint inhibitors. The samples were obtained from NEOSTAR, a phase 2 randomized trial that tested neoadjuvant nivolumab or nivolumab plus ipilimumab, followed by surgery, in operable NSCLC. The CDR3 measures 17 amino acids from cysteine to phenylalanine. Only the CDR3 portion is preserved as DNA: 51 bases, with reading frame beginning at the first base. The germline V gene (reference sequence) gives CDR1 as LNHDA and CDR2 as SQIVND. At the junction V is shortened by 2 bases and J by 2 bases, with 19 bases in between.

The sequenced sample was blood, obtained before neoadjuvant nivolumab, alone or with ipilimumab. The receptor was isolated from an adult with non-small cell lung cancer. Some clones in this sample may be carry-over from other donors' samples. Recombination joined TRBV19 with TRBJ2-7, with a weak D call of TRBD1 (5 bases match). The DNA sequence is given as TGTGCCAGTAGTATACGGTCAGGGAACAAACACGCCTACGAGCAGTACTTC. It encodes CASSIRSGNKHAYEQYF.